This T cell receptor beta chain is from a study of blood T cell repertoires in COVID-19. This clone was counted only a few times. Assay: immunoSEQ multiplex PCR; the TCRdb copy retains only in-frame clones and omits some. The sample consists of over 10,000 clones, 86% of them appearing once. CDR1 is ENHRY, CDR2 SYGVKD, per germline. The CDR3 sequence is 12 residues long. V dropped 5 bases and J dropped 7 bases, with 8 bases sitting between them. The TCR sequence derives from a man aged 80 or over with acute or convalescent COVID-19. The rearrangement joins TRBV10-3 to TRBJ1-4; no definite D call. The specimen was peripheral blood. The CDR3 region is CAISLTSEKLFF. In DNA form, the CDR3 reads TGTGCCATCAGTCTTACCAGTGAAAAACTGTTTTTT.